This T cell receptor (beta chain) was sequenced in a study of blood T cell repertoires in COVID-19. V was pared by 4 bases and J by 2 bases, with 5 bases of the junction left unmatched. This CDR3 has 15 amino acids. Germline V lookup: CDR1 SGHDN, CDR2 FVKESK. This table comes from immunoSEQ multiplex PCR, and its TCRdb copy is limited to in-frame clones, with some not included. The repertoire includes around 370,000 clones, approximately 90% of them detected once, and around 1.2% sits in the top ten. The V gene is TRBV14, the J gene TRBJ2-3, with TRBD2 matching over 8 bases. The receptor's source is a woman aged 18-35 years who had recovered from COVID-19. The sample taken for sequencing was PBMCs or T cells enriched from blood (not recorded which). CDR3 in DNA: TGTGCCAGCAGCCCCCGACTAGCGCTCACAGATACGCAGTATTTT. It encodes CASSPRLALTDTQYF.